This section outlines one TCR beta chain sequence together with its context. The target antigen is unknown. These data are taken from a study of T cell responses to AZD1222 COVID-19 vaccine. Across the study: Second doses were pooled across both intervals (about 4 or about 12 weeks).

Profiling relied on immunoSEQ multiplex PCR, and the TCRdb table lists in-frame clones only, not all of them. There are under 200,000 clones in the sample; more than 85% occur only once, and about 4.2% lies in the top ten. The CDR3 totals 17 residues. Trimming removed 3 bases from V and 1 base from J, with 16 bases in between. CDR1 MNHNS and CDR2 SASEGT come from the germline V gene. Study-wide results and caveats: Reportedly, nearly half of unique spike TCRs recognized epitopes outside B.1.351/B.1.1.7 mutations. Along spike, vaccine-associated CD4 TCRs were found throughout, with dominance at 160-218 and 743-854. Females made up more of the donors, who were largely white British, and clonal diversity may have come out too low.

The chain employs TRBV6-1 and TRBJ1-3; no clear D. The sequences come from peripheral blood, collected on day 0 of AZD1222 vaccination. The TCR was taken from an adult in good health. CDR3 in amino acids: CASSDRRTGYSGNTIYF. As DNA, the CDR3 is TGTGCCAGCAGTGACAGAAGGACGGGATATTCTGGAAACACCATATATTTT.